This T cell receptor (beta chain) was profiled in a study of cytomegalovirus exposure and HLA in healthy donors. Study-wide background: Earlier, approximately 190 million T cells were analyzed, and about 100 million unique TCR beta sequences were found among them. Study-wide points: A later examination showed that TCR association rates differed by HLA locus, with DRB1 most and HLA-C fewest. In a later analysis, at a false discovery rate of 0.05, 17,000 or so TCR beta sequences matched HLA alleles.

60 Vbeta and 13 Jbeta primers were used in PCR. Assay used: immunoSEQ multiplex PCR; TCRdb lists only in-frame clones, some missing. This table has some 130,000 clones, 80% appearing once. Details on this clone: Antigen unknown.

The receptor's source is a male donor in good health and CMV-seronegative. Sequenced sample: PBMCs.

The CDR3: CASSKRLAGQETQYF. CDR3 DNA: TGTGCCAGCAGCAAGCGTTTAGCGGGGCAAGAGACCCAGTACTTC. The chain is built from TRBV7-9 and TRBJ2-5, with 8 bases fitting TRBD2. The CDR3 totals 15 residues. The ends lost 5 bases at V and 2 bases at J; junction bases unmatched: 7. The germline gives CDR1 SEHNR, CDR2 FQNEAQ (reference sequence).